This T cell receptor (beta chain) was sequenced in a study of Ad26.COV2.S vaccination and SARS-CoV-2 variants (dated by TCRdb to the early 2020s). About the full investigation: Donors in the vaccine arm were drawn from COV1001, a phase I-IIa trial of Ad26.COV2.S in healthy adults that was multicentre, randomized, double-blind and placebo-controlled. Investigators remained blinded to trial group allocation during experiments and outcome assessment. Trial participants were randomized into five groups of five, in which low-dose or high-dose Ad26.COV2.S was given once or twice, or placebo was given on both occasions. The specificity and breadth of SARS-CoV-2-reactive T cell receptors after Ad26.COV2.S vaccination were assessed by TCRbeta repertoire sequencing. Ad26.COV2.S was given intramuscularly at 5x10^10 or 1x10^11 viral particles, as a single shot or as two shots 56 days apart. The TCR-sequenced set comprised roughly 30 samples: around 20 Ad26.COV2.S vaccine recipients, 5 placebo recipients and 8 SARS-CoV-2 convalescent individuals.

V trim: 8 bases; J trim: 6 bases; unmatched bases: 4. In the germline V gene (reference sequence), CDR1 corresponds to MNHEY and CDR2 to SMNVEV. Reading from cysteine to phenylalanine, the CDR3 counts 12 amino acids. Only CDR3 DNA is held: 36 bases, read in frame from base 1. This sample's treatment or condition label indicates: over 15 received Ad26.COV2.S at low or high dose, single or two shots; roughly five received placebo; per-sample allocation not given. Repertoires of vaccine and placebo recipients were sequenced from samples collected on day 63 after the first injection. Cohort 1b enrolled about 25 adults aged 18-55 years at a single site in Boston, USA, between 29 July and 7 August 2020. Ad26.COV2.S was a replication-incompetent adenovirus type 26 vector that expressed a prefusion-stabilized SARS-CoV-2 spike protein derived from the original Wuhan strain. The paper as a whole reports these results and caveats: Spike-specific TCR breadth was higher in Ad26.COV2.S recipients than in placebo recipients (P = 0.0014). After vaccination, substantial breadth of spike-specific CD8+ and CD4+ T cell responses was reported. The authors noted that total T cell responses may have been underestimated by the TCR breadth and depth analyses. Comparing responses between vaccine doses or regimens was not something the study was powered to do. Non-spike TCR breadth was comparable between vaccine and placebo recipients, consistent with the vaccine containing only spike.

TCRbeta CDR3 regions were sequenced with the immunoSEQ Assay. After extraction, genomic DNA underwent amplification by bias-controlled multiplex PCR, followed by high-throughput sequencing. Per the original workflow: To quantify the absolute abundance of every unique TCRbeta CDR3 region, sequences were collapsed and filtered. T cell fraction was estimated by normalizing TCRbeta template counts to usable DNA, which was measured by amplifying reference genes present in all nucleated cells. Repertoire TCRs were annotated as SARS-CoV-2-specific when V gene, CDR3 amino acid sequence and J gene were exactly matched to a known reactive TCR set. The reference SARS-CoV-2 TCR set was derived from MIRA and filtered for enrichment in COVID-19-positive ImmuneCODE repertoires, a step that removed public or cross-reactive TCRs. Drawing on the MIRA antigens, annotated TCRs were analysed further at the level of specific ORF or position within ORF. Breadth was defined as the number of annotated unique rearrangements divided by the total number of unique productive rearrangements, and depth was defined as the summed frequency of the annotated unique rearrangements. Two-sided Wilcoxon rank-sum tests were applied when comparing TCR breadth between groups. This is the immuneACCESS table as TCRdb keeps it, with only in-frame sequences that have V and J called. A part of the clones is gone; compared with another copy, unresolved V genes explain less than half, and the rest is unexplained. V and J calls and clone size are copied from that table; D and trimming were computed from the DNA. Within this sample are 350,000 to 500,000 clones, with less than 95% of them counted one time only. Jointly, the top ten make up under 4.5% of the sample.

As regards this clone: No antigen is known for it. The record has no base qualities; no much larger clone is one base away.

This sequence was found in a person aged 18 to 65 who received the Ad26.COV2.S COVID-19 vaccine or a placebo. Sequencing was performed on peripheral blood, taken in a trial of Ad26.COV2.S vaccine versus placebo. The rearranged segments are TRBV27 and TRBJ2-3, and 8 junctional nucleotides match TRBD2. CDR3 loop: CASGGGRDTQYF. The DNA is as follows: TGTGCCAGCGGAGGCGGGAGGGATACGCAGTATTTT.